This T cell receptor beta chain was found in a study of T cells in Graves' hyperthyroidism and ophthalmopathy (dated 2019 in TCRdb). With regard to the full study: Peripheral blood was sampled at the time of initial diagnosis, prior to any treatment. To identify distinguishing TCR V-J signatures, a discovery cohort of 90 to 100 patients was used, comprising roughly 45 with Graves' ophthalmopathy and roughly 60 with stable Graves' hyperthyroidism. Prospective prediction of ophthalmopathy was tested in an independent validation cohort consisting of 18 hyperthyroidism patients and approximately 16 patients who later progressed to ophthalmopathy. For training and testing, the roughly 97 patients in the discovery cohort were randomly divided in a 7:3 ratio. In addition, the study compared T-cell repertoires in thyroid tissue and in blood from five or six Graves' hyperthyroidism patients. Once sampling was done, hyperthyroidism patients were given methimazole at a starting dose of 30 mg daily, whereas ophthalmopathy patients were given high-dose intravenous methylprednisolone. The paper describes TCR Vbeta CDR3 sequencing of 130 to 150 peripheral blood samples, made up of fewer than 50 ophthalmopathy patients, over 70 hyperthyroidism patients and 17 progressor patients.

In its sample, this clonotype was seen many times. The antigen this receptor binds is unknown. Per-base quality was not reported, and no clone a single base away is much larger than it. Ophthalmopathy patients had moderately to severely active disease, Clinical Activity Score of at least 3, NOSPECS grade of at least 4, and duration under 3 months. Patients with uncontrolled infections, other autoimmune diseases, pregnancy or lactation were excluded. Clinical symptoms, serum thyroxine and TRAb, thyroid ultrasound, and orbital computed tomography formed the basis for the diagnoses. PBMCs were isolated from 10 ml of fresh peripheral blood by Ficoll-Paque density gradient centrifugation. Total RNA was extracted using Trizol reagent, and RNA quality was assessed on an Agilent 2100 Bioanalyzer. TCR beta CDR3 regions were amplified from RNA transcripts. The TCR CDR3 was subjected to a first round of RT-PCR using the HTBI primer set and the Qiagen OneStep RT-PCR kit. The libraries were constructed in a second round of multiplex PCR and then size-selected and purified. Sequencing of the libraries was done on an Illumina HiSeq2000 using paired-end 100 bp reads. For the original study's pipeline: SOAPnuke was used to process the raw data, throwing out any read that contained adapters or uncalled bases, had a mean Phred below 15, or lacked an exact constant-primer or identifier match. High-quality paired reads were merged using COPE v1.2.5, and each unique nucleotide sequence was defined as a clonotype. MiTCR v1.1 was used to align the clonotypes against IMGT TRBV, TRBD and TRBJ reference segments. Analysis was restricted to V-J combinations with a frequency above 0.0001, which covered 99.2% of repertoires. The TCS score was defined as F50 (clonal expansion) divided by E x V (chaos), with BLOSUM62-based TCRdist calculated between CDR3 peptides within each V-J. Welch's t-statistics and random forest reduced fewer than 550 V-J features to 13, which were used in a naive Bayes classifier (R e1071). Through fastp at Q25 and MiXCR, TCRdb rebuilt clones from the public reads, retaining in-frame beta chains. When rows share a CDR3 protein, they turn into one entry using the most common DNA and genes. These V and J calls rely on TCRdb rather than the paper's analysis. This sample is represented by 500,000 to 650,000 distinct CDR3 sequences; approximately 20% of them were singletons. Less than 55% of the sample belongs to the ten largest clones.

Study-wide conclusions, independent of this receptor: Ophthalmopathy was separated from stable hyperthyroidism by a 13 V-J signature model, with approximately 85% sensitivity and around 81% specificity obtained in cross-validation and 80%/75% obtained in testing. During validation, the model predicted progression to ophthalmopathy a median of around six months ahead of onset, with more than 55% sensitivity and around 73% specificity. Sample size was not statistically predetermined, and blinding of investigators to group allocation was not performed. Blood samples also contained most of the expanded thyroid clonotypes (frequency above 0.001), which suggests that blood repertoires may reflect thyroid immune responses.

Reading the germline V gene (reference sequence) gives CDR1 PRHDT and CDR2 FYEKMQ. V drops 4 bases and J drops 8 bases, leaving 9 bases in between. The CDR3, cysteine through phenylalanine, is 11 amino acids long. Only the CDR3 region is kept as DNA, spanning 33 bases read in frame from base 1. This TCR was sampled from a man in his forties with Graves' ophthalmopathy. The rearranged chain carries TRBV13 and TRBJ2-7; the D gene is unclear. The sample taken for sequencing was blood. The nucleotides read TGTGCCAGCAGCTCAGGATCTCAGCAGTACTTC. The translation is CASSSGSQQYF.